The present entry profiles one T cell receptor beta chain with its context. A history of autoimmune disease or systemic immunosuppression excluded patients. The data belong to a study of OX40 agonist ivuxolimab in advanced cancers. Whole-study context: Patients assigned to dose escalation were diagnosed with hepatocellular carcinoma, melanoma, renal cell or head and neck cancer.

TCRdb's copy holds only in-frame clones and misses some; the assay was immunoSEQ multiplex PCR. The repertoire consists of about 98,000 clones, with 93% occurring once and the leading ten covering 0.25% to 0.3%. Germline CDR1 and CDR2: ENHRY and SYGVKD. The V gene lost 4 bases and the J gene lost 1 base, with 7 bases spanning the gap. This CDR3 is 13 amino acids long. The V and J genes are TRBV10-3 and TRBJ2-5; D gene ambiguous. The material was CD4+ or CD8+ T cells sorted from blood, obtained in a trial of the OX40 agonist ivuxolimab. The sequence was obtained from an adult with an advanced solid tumor such as melanoma, head and neck, liver or kidney cancer. In nucleotides, the CDR3 is TGTGCCATCAGTGGAAACCTCCAAGAGACCCAGTACTTC. It specifies CAISGNLQETQYF.